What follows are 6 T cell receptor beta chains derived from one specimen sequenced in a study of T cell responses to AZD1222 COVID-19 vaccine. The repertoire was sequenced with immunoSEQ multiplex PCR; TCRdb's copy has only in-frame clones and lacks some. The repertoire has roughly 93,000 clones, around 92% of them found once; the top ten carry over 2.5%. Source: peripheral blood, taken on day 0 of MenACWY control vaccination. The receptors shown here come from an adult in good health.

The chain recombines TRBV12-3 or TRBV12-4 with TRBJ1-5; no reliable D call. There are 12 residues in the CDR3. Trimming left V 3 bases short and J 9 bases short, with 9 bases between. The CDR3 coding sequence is TGTGCCAGCAGTTTGAGGTTTGGGCCCCAGCATTTT. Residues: CASSLRFGPQHF.

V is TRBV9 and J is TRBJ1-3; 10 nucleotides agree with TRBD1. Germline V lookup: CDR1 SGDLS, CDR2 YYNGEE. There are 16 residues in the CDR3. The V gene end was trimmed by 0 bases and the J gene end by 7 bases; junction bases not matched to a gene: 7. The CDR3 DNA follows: TGTGCCAGCAGCGTAGCTACGGGACAGGGGATGAACACCATATATTTT. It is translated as CASSVATGQGMNTIYF.

The CDR3 spells CASSPRLAGDSDEQYF. The CDR3 bases are TGTGCCAGCAGTCCGCGACTAGCGGGGGACTCGGACGAGCAGTACTTC. The chain links TRBV28 to TRBJ2-7; 12 bases align to TRBD2. The trim removed 5 bases at V and 5 bases at J, leaving 10 bases unmatched. Germline V gives CDR1 MDHEN, CDR2 SYDVKM. This CDR3 spans 16 amino acids.

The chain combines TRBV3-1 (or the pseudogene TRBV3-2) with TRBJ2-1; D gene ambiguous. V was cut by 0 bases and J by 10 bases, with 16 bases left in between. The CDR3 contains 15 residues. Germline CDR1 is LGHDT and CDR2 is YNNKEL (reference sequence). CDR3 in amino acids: CASSQDSVPGWEQFF. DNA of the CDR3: TGTGCCAGCAGCCAAGATTCCGTTCCTGGATGGGAGCAGTTCTTC.

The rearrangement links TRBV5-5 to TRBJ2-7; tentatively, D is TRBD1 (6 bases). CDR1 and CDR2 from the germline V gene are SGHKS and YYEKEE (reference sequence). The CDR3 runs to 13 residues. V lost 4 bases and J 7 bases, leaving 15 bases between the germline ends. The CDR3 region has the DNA TGTGCCAGCAGCCAACCGGGACAAGAAGAGCAGTACTTC. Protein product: CASSQPGQEEQYF.

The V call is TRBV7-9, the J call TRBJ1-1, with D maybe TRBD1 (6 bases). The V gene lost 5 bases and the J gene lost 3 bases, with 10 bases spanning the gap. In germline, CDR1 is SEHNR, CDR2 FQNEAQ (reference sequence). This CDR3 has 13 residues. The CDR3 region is CASSTEGDTEAFF. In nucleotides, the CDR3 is TGTGCCAGCAGCACAGAGGGGGACACTGAAGCTTTCTTT.